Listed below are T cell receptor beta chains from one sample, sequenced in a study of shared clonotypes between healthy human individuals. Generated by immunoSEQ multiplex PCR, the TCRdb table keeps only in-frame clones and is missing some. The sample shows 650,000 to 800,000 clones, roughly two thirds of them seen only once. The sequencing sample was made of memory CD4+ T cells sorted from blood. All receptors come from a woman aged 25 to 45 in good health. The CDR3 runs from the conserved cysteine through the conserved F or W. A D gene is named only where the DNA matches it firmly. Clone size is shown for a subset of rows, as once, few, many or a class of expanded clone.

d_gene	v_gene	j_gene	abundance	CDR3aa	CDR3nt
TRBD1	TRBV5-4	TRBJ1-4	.	CASRETGVDEKLFF	TGTGCCAGCAGAGAGACAGGGGTTGATGAAAAACTGTTTTTT
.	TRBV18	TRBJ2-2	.	CASSPRTGARTGELFF	TGTGCCAGCTCACCCCGCACCGGGGCGCGTACCGGGGAGCTGTTTTTT
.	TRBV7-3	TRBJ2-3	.	CASSSQRTGTDTQYF	TGTGCCAGCAGCTCCCAGAGGACAGGCACAGATACGCAGTATTTT
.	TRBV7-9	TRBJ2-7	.	CASSSSTGISYEQYF	TGTGCCAGCAGCTCGTCGACAGGAATCTCCTACGAGCAGTACTTC
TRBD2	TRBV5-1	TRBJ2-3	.	CASSFGERERTDTQYF	TGCGCCAGCAGCTTCGGCGAGCGGGAACGCACAGATACGCAGTATTTT
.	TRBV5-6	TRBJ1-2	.	CASSLDGLGGYTF	TGTGCCAGCAGCTTGGACGGGCTCGGCGGCTACACCTTC
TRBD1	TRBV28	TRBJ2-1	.	CASSPPGTGKGNEQFF	TGTGCCAGCAGTCCCCCTGGGACAGGGAAGGGCAATGAGCAGTTCTTC
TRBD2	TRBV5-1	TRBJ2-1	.	CASSSKGGSLHEQFF	TGCGCCAGCAGCTCCAAGGGCGGGAGCTTACATGAGCAGTTCTTC
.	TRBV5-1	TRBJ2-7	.	CASSLGSRDFLYEQYF	TGCGCCAGCAGCTTGGGCTCGCGGGACTTTTTATACGAGCAGTACTTC
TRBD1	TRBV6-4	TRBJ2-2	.	CASSAQGANTGELFF	TGTGCCAGCAGTGCACAGGGGGCGAACACCGGGGAGCTGTTTTTT
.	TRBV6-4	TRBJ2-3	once	CASSDSQGADTQYF	TGTGCCAGCAGTGACTCGCAGGGTGCAGATACGCAGTATTTT
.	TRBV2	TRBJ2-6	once	CASSDRGTGANVLTF	TGTGCCAGCAGTGATAGGGGGACTGGGGCCAACGTCCTGACTTTC
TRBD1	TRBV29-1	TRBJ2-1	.	CSGRTGGEDNEQFF	TGCAGCGGAAGGACAGGGGGCGAGGACAATGAGCAGTTCTTC
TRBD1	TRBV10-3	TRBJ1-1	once	CAISEDLYLGQGSVGNTEAFF	TGTGCCATCAGTGAGGATCTTTACCTGGGACAGGGAAGCGTGGGGAACACTGAAGCTTTCTTT
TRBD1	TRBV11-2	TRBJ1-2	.	CASSQQGGAGYGYTF	TGTGCCAGCAGCCAACAAGGGGGCGCAGGATATGGCTACACCTTC
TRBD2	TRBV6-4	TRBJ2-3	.	CASRAGGLTDTQYF	TGTGCCAGCAGAGCGGGAGGACTCACAGATACGCAGTATTTT
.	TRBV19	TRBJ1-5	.	CASSGYSAQHF	TGTGCCAGTAGTGGGTACTCGGCCCAGCATTTT
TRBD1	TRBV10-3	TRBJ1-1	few	CAISGDRGPADTEAFF	TGTGCCATCAGTGGGGACAGGGGTCCCGCTGACACTGAAGCTTTCTTT
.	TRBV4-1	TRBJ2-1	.	CASSWGAAGRQFF	TGCGCCAGCAGCTGGGGAGCGGCAGGGCGCCAGTTCTTC
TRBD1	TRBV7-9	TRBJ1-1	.	CASSARGTNTEAFF	TGTGCCAGCAGCGCCAGGGGGACGAACACTGAAGCTTTCTTT
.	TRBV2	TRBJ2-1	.	CASSAIGHNEQFF	TGTGCCAGCAGTGCGATCGGGCACAATGAGCAGTTCTTC
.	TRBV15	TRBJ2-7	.	CATSSDTSSYEQYF	TGTGCCACCAGCTCGGACACGAGCTCCTACGAGCAGTACTTC
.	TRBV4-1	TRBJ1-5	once	CASSLTAQGNQPQHF	TGCGCCAGCAGCCTGACCGCACAGGGCAATCAGCCCCAGCATTTT
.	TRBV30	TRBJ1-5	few	CAWSESYNQPQHF	TGTGCCTGGAGTGAGAGTTACAATCAGCCCCAGCATTTT
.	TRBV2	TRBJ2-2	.	CASTTRDEKRGELFF	TGTGCCAGTACTACCCGGGACGAAAAACGCGGGGAGCTGTTTTTT
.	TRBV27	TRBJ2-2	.	CASSLSRGQFTGELFF	TGTGCCAGCAGTTTATCGCGGGGTCAGTTCACCGGGGAGCTGTTTTTT
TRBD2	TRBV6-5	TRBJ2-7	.	CASSYASLAGNYEQYF	TGTGCCAGCAGTTACGCATCACTAGCGGGAAACTACGAGCAGTACTTC
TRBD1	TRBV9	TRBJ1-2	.	CASSPYPGQGNDGYTF	TGTGCCAGCAGCCCATATCCGGGACAGGGGAACGATGGCTACACCTTC
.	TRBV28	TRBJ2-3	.	CASSSEQTDTQYF	TGTGCCAGCAGTTCCGAACAGACGGATACGCAGTATTTT
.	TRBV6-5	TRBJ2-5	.	CASSYDGSRTQYF	TGTGCCAGCAGTTACGATGGCTCTCGGACCCAGTACTTC
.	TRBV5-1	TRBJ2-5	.	CASSFDFLRPETQYF	TGCGCCAGCAGCTTCGACTTCTTAAGACCGGAGACCCAGTACTTC
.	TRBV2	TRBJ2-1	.	CASRFREFYNEQFF	TGTGCCAGCAGGTTCAGGGAATTCTACAATGAGCAGTTCTTC
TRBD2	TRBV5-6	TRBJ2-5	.	CASSFTSGRGETQYF	TGTGCCAGCAGCTTCACTAGCGGGAGAGGAGAGACCCAGTACTTC
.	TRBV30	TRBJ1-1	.	CAWTEDSTEAFF	TGTGCCTGGACCGAGGACAGCACTGAAGCTTTCTTT
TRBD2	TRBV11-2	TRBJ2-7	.	CASSSTTSGRYEQYF	TGTGCCAGCAGCTCGACGACTAGCGGACGATACGAGCAGTACTTC
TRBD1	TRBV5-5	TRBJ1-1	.	CASSPTGTGRNTEAFF	TGTGCCAGCAGCCCCACCGGGACAGGGAGGAACACTGAAGCTTTCTTT
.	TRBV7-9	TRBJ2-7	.	CASSFSGRAYEQYF	TGTGCCAGCAGCTTCTCTGGCCGGGCCTACGAGCAGTACTTC
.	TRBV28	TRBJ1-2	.	CASRGPGQGNYGYTF	TGTGCCAGCAGGGGGCCGGGGCAGGGGAACTATGGCTACACCTTC
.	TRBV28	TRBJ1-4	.	CASSSGGIRSEKLFF	TGTGCCAGCAGTTCCGGGGGGATTCGGAGTGAAAAACTGTTTTTT
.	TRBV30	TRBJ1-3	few	CAWSEGTTGNTIYF	TGTGCCTGGAGTGAGGGGACGACTGGAAACACCATATATTTT
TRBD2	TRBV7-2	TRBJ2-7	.	CASSWTSGMDYEQYF	TGTGCCAGCAGCTGGACTAGCGGGATGGATTACGAGCAGTACTTC
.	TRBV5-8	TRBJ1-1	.	CASSWSGVGTEAFF	TGTGCCAGCAGCTGGAGTGGCGTTGGCACTGAAGCTTTCTTT
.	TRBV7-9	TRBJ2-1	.	CASKSGRERTSYNEQFF	TGTGCCAGCAAAAGTGGGCGCGAGCGGACCTCCTACAATGAGCAGTTCTTC